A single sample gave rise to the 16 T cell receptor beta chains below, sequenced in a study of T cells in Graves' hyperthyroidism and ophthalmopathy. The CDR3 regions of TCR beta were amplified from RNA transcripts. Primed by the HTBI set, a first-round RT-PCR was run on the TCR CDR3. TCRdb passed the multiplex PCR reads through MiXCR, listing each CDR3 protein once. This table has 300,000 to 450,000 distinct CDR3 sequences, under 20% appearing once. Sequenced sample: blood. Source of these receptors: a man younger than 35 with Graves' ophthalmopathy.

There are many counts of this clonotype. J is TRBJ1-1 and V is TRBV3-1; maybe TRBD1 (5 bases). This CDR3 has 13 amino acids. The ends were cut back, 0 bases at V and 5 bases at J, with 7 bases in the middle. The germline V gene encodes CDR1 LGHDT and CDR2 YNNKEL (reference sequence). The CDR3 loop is CASSQDRGTEAFF. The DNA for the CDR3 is TGTGCCAGCAGCCAAGATCGGGGGACTGAAGCTTTCTTT.

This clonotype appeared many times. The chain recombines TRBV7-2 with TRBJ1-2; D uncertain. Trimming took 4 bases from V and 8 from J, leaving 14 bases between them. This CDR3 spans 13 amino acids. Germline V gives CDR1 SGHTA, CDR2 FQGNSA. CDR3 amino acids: CASSSSWGGGYTF. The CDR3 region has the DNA TGTGCCAGCAGCTCCTCTTGGGGAGGGGGCTACACCTTC.

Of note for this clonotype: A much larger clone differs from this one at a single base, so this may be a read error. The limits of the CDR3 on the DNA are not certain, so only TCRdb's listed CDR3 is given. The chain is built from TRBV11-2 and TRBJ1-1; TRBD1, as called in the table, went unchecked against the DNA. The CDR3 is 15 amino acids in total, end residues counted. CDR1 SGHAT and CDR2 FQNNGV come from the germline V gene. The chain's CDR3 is CASSFAGGSGTEALF.

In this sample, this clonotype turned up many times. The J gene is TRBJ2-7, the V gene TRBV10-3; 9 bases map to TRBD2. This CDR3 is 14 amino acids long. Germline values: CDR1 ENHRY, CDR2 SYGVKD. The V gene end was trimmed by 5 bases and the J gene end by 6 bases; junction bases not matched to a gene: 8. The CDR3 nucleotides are TGTGCCATCAGTCCTGGCGGGGGGGTCGCCGAGCAGTACTTC. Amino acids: CAISPGGGVAEQYF.

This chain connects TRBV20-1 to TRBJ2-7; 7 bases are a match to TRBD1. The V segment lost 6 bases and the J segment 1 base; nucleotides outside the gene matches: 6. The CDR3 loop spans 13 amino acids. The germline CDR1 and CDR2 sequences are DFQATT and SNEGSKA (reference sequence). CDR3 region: CSASDRPSYEQYF. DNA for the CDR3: TGCAGTGCCTCGGACAGGCCGTCCTACGAGCAGTACTTC.

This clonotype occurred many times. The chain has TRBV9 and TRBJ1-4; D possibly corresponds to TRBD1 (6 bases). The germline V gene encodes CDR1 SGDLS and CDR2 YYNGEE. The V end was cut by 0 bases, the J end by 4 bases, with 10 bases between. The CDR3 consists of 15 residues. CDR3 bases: TGTGCCAGCAGCGTAGGGGAGGACAGTAATGAAAAACTGTTTTTT. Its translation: CASSVGEDSNEKLFF. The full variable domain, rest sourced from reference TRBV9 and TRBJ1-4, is DSGVTQTPKHLITATGQRVTLRCSPRSGDLSVYWYQQSLDQGLQFLIQYYNGEERAKGNILERFSAQQFPDLHSELNLSSLELGDSALYFCASSVGEDSNEKLFFGSGTQLSVL.

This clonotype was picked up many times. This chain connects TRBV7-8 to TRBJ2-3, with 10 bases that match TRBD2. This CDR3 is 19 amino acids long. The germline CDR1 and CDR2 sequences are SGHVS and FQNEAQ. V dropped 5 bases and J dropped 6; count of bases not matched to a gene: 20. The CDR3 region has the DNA TGTGCCAGCAGCCCCGGGGTAGCGGGGGGCCCCTCCCGTTTGGATACGCAGTATTTT. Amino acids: CASSPGVAGGPSRLDTQYF.

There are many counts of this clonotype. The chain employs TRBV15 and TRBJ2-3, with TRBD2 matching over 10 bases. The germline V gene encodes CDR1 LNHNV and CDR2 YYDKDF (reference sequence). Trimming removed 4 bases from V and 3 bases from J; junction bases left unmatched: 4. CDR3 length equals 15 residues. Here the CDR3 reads CATSNLAGVTDTQYF. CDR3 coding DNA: TGTGCCACCAGCAACCTAGCGGGGGTTACAGATACGCAGTATTTT.

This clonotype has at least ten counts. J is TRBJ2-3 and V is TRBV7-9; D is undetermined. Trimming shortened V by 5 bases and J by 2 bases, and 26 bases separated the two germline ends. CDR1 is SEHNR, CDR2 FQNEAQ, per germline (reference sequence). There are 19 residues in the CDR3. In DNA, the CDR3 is TGTGCCAGCAGCGTGCTAGGACCCGGACCGGAGCACTCCACAGATACGCAGTATTTT. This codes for CASSVLGPGPEHSTDTQYF.

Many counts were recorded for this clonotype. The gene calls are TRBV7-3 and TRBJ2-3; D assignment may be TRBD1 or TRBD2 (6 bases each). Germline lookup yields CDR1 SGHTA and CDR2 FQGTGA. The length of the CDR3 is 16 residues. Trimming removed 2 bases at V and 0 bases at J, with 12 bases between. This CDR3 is CASSLGGGASTDTQYF. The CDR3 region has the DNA TGTGCCAGCAGCTTAGGGGGCGGGGCTAGCACAGATACGCAGTATTTT.

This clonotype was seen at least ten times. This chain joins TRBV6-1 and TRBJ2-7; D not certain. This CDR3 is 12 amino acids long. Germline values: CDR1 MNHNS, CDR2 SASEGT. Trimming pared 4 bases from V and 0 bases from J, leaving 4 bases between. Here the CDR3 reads CASSGTSYEQYF. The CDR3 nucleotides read TGTGCCAGCAGTGGAACCTCCTACGAGCAGTACTTC.

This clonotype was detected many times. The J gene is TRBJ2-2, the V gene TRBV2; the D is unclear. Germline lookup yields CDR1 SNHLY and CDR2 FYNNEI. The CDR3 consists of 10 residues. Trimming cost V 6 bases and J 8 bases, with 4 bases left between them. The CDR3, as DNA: TGTGCCAGCAGCGGGGGGGAGCTGTTTTTT. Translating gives CASSGGELFF.

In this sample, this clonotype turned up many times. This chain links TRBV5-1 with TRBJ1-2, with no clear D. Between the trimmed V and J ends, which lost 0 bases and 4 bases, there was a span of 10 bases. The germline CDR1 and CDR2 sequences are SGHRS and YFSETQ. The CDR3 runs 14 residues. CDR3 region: CASSLGLDTYGYTF. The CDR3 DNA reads TGCGCCAGCAGCTTGGGACTAGACACCTATGGCTACACCTTC.

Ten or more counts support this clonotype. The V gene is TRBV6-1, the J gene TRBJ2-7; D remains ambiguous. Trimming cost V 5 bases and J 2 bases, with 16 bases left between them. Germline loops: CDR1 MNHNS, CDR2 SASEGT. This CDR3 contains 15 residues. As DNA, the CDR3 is TGTGCCAGCAGTTTGGAGCTGTTGTTAACCTACGAGCAGTACTTC. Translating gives CASSLELLLTYEQYF.

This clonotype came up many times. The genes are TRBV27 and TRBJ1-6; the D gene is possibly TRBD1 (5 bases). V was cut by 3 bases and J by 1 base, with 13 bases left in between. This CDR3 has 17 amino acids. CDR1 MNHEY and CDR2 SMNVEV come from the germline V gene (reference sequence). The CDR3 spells CASSFRGRVSYNSPLHF. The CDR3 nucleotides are TGTGCCAGCAGTTTTCGGGGGAGGGTATCCTATAATTCACCCCTCCACTTT.

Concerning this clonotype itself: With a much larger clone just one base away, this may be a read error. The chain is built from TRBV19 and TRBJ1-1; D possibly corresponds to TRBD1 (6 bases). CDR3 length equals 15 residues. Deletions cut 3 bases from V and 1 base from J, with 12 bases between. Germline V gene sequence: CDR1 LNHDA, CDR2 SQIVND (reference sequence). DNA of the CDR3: TGTGCCAGTAGTATGGGGGGCAGGGCGAACACTGAAGCTTTCTTT. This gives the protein CASSMGGRANTEAFF. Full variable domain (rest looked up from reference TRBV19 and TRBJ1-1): DGGITQSPKYLFRKEGQNVTLSCEQNLNHDAMYWYRQDPGQGLRLIYYSQIVNDFQKGDIAEGYSVSREKKESFPLTVTSAQKNPTAFYLCASSMGGRANTEAFFGQGTRLTVV.